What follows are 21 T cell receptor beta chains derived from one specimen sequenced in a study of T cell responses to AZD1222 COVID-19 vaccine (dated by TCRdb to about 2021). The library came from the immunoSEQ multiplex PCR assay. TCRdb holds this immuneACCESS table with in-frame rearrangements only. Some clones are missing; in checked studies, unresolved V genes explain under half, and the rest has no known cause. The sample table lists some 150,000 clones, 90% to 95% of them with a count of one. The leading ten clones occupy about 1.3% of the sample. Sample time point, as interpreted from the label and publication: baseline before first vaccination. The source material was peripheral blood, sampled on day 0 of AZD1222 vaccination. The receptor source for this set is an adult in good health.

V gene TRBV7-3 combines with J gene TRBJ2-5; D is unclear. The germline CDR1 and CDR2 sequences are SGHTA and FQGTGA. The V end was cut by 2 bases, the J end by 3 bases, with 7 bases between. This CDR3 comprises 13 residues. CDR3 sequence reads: CASSLDPEETQYF. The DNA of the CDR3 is TGTGCCAGCAGCTTAGATCCAGAAGAGACCCAGTACTTC. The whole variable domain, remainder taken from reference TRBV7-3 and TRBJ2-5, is GAGVSQTPSNKVTEKGKYVELRCDPISGHTALYWYRQSLGQGPEFLIYFQGTGAADDSGLPNDRFFAVRPEGSVSTLKIQRTERGDSAVYLCASSLDPEETQYFGPGTRLLVL.

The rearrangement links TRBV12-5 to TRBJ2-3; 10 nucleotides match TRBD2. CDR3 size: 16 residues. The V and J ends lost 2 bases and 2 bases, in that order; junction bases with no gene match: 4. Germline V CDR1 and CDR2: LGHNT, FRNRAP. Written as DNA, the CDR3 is TGTGCTAGTGGTTTGTGGACTAGCGGATTCACAGATACGCAGTATTTT. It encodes CASGLWTSGFTDTQYF.

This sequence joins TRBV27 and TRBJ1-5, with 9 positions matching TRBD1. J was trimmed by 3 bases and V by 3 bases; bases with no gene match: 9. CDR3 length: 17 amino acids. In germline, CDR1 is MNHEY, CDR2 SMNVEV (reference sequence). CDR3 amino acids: CASSLGPGQGLNQPQHF. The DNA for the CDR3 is TGTGCCAGCAGTTTGGGGCCGGGACAGGGCCTCAATCAGCCCCAGCATTTT.

The CDR3 sequence is CASSLWGIGYEQYV. CDR3 bases: TGCGCCAGCAGCTTATGGGGTATTGGCTACGAGCAGTACGTC. The gene calls are TRBV5-1 and TRBJ2-7; no definite D call. Germline V gene lookup returns CDR1 SGHRS and CDR2 YFSETQ. V lost 2 bases and J 3 bases, leaving 12 bases between the germline ends. CDR3 length: 14 amino acids.

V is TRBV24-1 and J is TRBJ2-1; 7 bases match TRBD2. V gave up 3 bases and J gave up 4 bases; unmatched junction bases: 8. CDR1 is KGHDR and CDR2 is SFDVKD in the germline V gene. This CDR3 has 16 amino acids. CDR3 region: CATSDASGVGYNEQFF. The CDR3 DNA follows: TGTGCCACCAGTGATGCCAGCGGGGTAGGGTACAATGAGCAGTTCTTC.

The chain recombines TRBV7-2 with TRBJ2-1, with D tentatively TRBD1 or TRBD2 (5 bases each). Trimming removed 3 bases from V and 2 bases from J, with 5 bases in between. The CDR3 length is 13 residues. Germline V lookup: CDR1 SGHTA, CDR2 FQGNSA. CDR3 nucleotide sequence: TGTGCCAGCAGCTTGGGACCCTACAATGAGCAGTTCTTC. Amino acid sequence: CASSLGPYNEQFF.

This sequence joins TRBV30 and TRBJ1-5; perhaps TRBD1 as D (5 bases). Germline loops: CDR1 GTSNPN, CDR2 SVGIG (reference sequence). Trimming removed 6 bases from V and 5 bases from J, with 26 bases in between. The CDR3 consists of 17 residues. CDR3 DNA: TGTGCCTGCCCCAGATCCGGGCCAGGGAAGTCATATCAGCCCCAGCATTTT. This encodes CACPRSGPGKSYQPQHF.

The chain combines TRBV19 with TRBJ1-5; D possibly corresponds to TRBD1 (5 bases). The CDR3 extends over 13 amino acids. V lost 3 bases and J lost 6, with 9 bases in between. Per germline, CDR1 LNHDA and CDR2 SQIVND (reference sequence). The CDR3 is CASSIGASQPQHF. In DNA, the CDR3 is TGTGCCAGTAGTATCGGGGCTAGTCAGCCCCAGCATTTT.

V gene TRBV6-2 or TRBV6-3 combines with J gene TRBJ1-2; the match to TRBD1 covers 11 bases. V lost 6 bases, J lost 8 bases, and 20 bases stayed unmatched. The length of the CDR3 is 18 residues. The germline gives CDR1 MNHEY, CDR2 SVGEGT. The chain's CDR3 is CASSLGTGGYEIREGYTF. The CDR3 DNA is TGTGCCAGCAGCCTCGGGACAGGGGGGTACGAGATTCGGGAAGGCTACACCTTC.

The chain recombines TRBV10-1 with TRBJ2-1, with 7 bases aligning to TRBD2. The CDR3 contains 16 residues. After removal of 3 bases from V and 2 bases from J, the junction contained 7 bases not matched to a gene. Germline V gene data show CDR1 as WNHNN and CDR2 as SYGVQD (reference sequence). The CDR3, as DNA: TGCGCCAGCAGTGACCTCAGCGGGGCAACCTACAATGAGCAGTTCTTC. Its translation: CASSDLSGATYNEQFF.

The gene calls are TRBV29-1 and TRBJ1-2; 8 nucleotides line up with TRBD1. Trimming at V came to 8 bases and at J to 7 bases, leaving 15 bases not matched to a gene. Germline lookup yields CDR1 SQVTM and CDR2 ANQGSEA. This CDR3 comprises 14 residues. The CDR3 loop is CSSGNGQGVGGYTF. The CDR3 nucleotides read TGCAGCTCTGGGAATGGACAGGGTGTTGGTGGCTACACCTTC.

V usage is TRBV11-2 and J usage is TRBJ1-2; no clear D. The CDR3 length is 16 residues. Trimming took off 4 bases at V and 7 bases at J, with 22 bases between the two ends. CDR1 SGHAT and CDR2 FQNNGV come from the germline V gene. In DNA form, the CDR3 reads TGTGCCAGCAGCTCTTTGTTGGGCACAGCCTCATCTGGCTACACCTTC. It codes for CASSSLLGTASSGYTF.

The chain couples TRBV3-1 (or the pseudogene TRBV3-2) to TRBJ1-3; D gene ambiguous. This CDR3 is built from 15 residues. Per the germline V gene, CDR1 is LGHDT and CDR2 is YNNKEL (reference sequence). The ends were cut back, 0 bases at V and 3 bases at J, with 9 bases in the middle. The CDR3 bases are TGTGCCAGCAGCCAAGAGAGAGGGATTGGAAACACCATATATTTT. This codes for CASSQERGIGNTIYF.

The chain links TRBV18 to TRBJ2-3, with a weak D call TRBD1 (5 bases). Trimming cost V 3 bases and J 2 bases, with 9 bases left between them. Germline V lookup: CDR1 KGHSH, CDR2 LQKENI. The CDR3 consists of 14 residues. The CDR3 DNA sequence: TGTGCCAGCTCACCGATACAGGTCACAGATACGCAGTATTTT. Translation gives CASSPIQVTDTQYF.

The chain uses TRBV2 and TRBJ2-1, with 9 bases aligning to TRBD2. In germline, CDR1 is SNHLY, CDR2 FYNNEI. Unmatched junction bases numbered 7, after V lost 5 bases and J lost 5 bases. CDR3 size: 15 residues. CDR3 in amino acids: CASSWTSAADNEQFF. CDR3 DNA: TGTGCCAGCAGTTGGACTAGCGCCGCGGACAATGAGCAGTTCTTC.

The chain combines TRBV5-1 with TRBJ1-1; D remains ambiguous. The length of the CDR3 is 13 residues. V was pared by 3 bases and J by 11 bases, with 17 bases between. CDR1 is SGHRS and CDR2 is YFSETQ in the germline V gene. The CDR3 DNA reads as TGCGCCAGCAGCTCCCCCCCTCGCACTCGGGCTTTCTTT. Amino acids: CASSSPPRTRAFF.

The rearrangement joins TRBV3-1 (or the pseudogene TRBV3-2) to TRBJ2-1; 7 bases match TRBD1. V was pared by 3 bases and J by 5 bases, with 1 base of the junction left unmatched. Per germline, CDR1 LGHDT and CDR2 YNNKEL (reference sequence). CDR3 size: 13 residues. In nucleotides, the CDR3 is TGTGCCAGCAGCCACGGACAGGACAATGAGCAGTTCTTC. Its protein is CASSHGQDNEQFF.

The CDR3 sequence is CASSIRIYRGNNQPQHF. The DNA of the CDR3 is TGTGCCAGCAGCATACGAATCTACAGGGGCAATAATCAGCCCCAGCATTTT. The rearrangement uses TRBV7-8 and TRBJ1-5; 7 nucleotides line up with TRBD1. The germline gives CDR1 SGHVS, CDR2 FQNEAQ. The CDR3 totals 17 residues. V shed 5 bases and J 4 bases; nucleotides not matched to a gene: 14.

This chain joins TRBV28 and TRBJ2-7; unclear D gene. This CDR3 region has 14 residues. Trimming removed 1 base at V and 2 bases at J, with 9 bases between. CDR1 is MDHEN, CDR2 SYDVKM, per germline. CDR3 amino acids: CASSLSSFPYEQYV. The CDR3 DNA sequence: TGTGCCAGCAGTTTATCTAGTTTCCCCTACGAGCAGTACGTC.

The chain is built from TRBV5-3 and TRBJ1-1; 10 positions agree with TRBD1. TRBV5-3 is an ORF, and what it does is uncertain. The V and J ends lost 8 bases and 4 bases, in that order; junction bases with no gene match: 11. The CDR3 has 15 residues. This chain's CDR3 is CARDRGVLGGTEAFF. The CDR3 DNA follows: TGTGCCAGGGACAGGGGGGTGCTGGGAGGCACTGAAGCTTTCTTT.

The CDR3 DNA reads TGTGCCACTACTTCGTGGGCAGGGCTTGGCAAAAACATTCAGTACTTC. It codes for CATTSWAGLGKNIQYF. The chain links TRBV27 to TRBJ2-4; possibly TRBD1 for D (5 bases). V was cut by 10 bases and J by 3 bases, with 22 bases left in between. In germline, CDR1 is MNHEY, CDR2 SMNVEV (reference sequence). This CDR3 is built from 16 residues.